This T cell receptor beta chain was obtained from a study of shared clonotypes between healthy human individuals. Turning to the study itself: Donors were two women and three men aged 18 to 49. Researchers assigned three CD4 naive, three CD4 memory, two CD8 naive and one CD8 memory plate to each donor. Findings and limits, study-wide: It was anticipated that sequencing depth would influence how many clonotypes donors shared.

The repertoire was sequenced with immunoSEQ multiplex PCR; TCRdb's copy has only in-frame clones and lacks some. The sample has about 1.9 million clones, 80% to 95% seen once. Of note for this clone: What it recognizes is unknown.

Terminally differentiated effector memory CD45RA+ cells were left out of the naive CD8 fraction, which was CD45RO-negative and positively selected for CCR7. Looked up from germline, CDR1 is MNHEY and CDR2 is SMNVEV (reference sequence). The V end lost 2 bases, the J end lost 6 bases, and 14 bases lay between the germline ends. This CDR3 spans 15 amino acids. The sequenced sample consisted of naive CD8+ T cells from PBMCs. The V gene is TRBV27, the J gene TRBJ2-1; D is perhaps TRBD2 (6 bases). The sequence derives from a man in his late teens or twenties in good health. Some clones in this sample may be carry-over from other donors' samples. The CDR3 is CASSLRQGGFNEQFF. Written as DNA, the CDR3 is TGTGCCAGCAGTTTAAGGCAGGGAGGCTTCAATGAGCAGTTCTTC.